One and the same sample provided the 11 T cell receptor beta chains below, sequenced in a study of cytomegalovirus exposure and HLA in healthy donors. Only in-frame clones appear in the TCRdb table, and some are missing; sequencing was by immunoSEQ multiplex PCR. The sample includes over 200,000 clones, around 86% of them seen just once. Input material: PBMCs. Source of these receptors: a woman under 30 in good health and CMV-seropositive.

CDR3 amino acids: CASSPLNSGDQETQYF. CDR3 nucleotide sequence: TGTGCCAGCTCACCCCTGAATAGCGGGGATCAAGAGACCCAGTACTTC. V is TRBV18 and J is TRBJ2-5; 8 bases are a match to TRBD2. Trimming at V came to 3 bases and at J to 2 bases, leaving 8 bases not matched to a gene. Germline CDR1 reads KGHSH; CDR2 reads LQKENI. This CDR3 region has 16 residues.

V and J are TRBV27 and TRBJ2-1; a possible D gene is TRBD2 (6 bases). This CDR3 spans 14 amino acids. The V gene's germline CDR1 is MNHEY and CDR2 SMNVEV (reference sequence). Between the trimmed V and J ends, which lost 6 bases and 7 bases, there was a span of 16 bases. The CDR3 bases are TGTGCCAGCAGGCACCCCGTCGGGAGAAATGAGCAGTTCTTC. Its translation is CASRHPVGRNEQFF.

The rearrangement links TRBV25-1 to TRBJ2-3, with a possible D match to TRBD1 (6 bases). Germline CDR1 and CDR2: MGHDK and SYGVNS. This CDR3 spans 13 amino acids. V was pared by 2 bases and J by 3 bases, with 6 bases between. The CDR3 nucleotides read TGTGCCAGCAGTGAAACAGGGACAGATACGCAGTATTTT. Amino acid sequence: CASSETGTDTQYF.

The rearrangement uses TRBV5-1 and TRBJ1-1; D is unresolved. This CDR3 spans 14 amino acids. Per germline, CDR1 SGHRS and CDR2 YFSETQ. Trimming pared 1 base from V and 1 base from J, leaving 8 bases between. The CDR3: CASSLWAKNTEAFF. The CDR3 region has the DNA TGCGCCAGCAGCTTGTGGGCCAAGAACACTGAAGCTTTCTTT.

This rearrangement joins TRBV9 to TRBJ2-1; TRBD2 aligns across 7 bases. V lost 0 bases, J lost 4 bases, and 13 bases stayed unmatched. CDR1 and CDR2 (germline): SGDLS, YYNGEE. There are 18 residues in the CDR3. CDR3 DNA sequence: TGTGCCAGCAGCGTAGGGAGGCGAGAGGCGGGGGTGTACAATGAGCAGTTCTTC. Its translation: CASSVGRREAGVYNEQFF.

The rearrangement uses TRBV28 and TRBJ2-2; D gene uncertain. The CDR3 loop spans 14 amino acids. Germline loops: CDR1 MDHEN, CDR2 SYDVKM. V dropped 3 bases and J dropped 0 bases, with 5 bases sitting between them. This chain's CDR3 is CASSFSANTGELFF. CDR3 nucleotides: TGTGCCAGCAGTTTTTCGGCGAACACCGGGGAGCTGTTTTTT.

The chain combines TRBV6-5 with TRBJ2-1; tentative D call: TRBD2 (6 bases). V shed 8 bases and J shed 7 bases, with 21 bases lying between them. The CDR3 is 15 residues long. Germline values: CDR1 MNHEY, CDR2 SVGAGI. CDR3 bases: TGTGCCAGCGGCCCCCGGGAGATTCTGAGGAATGAGCAGTTCTTC. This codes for CASGPREILRNEQFF.

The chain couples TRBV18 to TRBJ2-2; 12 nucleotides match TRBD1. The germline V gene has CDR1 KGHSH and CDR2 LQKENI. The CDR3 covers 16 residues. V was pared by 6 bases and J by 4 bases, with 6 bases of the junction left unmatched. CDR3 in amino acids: CASSPGQGAFTGELFF. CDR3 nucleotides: TGTGCCAGCTCGCCGGGACAGGGGGCTTTCACCGGGGAGCTGTTTTTT.

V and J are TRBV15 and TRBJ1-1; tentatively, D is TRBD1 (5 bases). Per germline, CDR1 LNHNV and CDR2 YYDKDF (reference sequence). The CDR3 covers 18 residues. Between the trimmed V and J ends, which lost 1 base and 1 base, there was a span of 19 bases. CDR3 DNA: TGTGCCACCAGCAGAGCATGGGGTCTGGACACAGAGAACACTGAAGCTTTCTTT. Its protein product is CATSRAWGLDTENTEAFF.

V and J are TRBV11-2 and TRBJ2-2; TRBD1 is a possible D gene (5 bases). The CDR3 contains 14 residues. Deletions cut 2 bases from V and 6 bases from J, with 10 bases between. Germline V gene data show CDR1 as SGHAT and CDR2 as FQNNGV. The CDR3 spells CASSLLRVPGELFF. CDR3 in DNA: TGTGCCAGCAGCTTACTCAGGGTCCCCGGGGAGCTGTTTTTT.

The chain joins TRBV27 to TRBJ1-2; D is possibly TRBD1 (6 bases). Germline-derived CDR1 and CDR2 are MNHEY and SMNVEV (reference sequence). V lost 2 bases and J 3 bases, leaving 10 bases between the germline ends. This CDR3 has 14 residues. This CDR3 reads CASSLMGADYGYTF. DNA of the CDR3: TGTGCCAGCAGTTTAATGGGGGCGGACTATGGCTACACCTTC.